This passage covers 23 T cell receptor beta chains from one sample sequenced in a study of blood T cell repertoires in COVID-19 (dated by TCRdb to between 2020 and 2021). Library method: the immunoSEQ multiplex PCR assay. TCRdb obtained this table from immuneACCESS and retained in-frame rearrangements with V and J assigned. These tables miss some clones; where compared with another copy, unresolved V genes account for less than half of the shortfall, and the remainder is unexplained. This sample comprises about 140,000 clones, approximately 88% of them detected only once. Over 9.5% of the sample is in the top ten clones. The sample taken for sequencing was peripheral blood. The source of these receptors is a man aged 55 to 70 with active or convalescent COVID-19.

The rearrangement joins TRBV11-2 to TRBJ2-5; the match to TRBD1 covers 12 bases. CDR1 is SGHAT, CDR2 FQNNGV, per germline. After removal of 6 bases from V and 5 bases from J, the junction contained 4 bases not matched to a gene. The CDR3 totals 14 residues. CDR3 amino acids: CASRGQGAWETQYF. DNA for the CDR3: TGTGCCAGCAGGGGACAGGGGGCTTGGGAGACCCAGTACTTC. The full variable domain, rest sourced from reference TRBV11-2 and TRBJ2-5, is EAGVAQSPRYKIIEKRQSVAFWCNPISGHATLYWYQQILGQGPKLLIQFQNNGVVDDSQLPKDRFSAERLKGVDSTLKIQPAKLEDSAVYLCASRGQGAWETQYFGPGTRLLVL.

The J gene is TRBJ2-2, the V gene TRBV18, with 9 bases lining up with TRBD1. V trimming: 4 bases; J trimming: 6 bases; junction bases outside the gene matches: 6. CDR1 is KGHSH and CDR2 is LQKENI in the germline V gene. This CDR3 contains 15 residues. CDR3 amino acids: CASSRTTGGAGELFF. CDR3 DNA: TGTGCCAGCTCACGTACCACAGGGGGCGCCGGGGAGCTGTTTTTT.

The rearrangement links TRBV5-1 to TRBJ2-7; 7 bases line up with TRBD2. Losses at the gene ends were 4 bases for V and 5 bases for J; bases not matched to a gene: 12. CDR1 and CDR2 from the germline V gene are SGHRS and YFSETQ. The CDR3 totals 15 residues. The CDR3 DNA sequence: TGCGCCAGCAGCCCCGAGCGGGGTCGGGGCCACGAGCAGTACTTC. Its translation: CASSPERGRGHEQYF.

V is TRBV7-2 and J is TRBJ2-7; weak D call: TRBD2 (6 bases). Per germline, CDR1 SGHTA and CDR2 FQGNSA. V dropped 8 bases and J dropped 4 bases, with 15 bases sitting between them. The CDR3 is 13 amino acids. The DNA for the CDR3 is TGTGCCAGCGGGACTGGCCGTTTTTACGAGCAGTACTTC. As protein: CASGTGRFYEQYF.

This clone was counted a few times. The V and J genes are TRBV5-4 and TRBJ1-2; D is undetermined. Trimming took off 0 bases at V and 5 bases at J, with 8 bases between the two ends. The CDR3 covers 13 residues. Germline V CDR1 and CDR2: SGHNT, YYREEE (reference sequence). For the CDR3, the DNA is TGTGCCAGCAGCTTGGGGACTCAGTATGGCTACACCTTC. It specifies CASSLGTQYGYTF.

The rearrangement uses TRBV7-8 and TRBJ2-1; 13 bases are a match to TRBD2. CDR3 length: 14 amino acids. Germline loops: CDR1 SGHVS, CDR2 FQNEAQ. The ends lost 5 bases at V and 9 bases at J; junction bases unmatched: 4. The CDR3 protein is CASSAGLAGIEQFF. For the CDR3, the DNA is TGTGCCAGCAGCGCGGGACTAGCGGGAATTGAGCAGTTCTTC.

The chain carries TRBV10-3 and TRBJ1-5, with 11 bases fitting TRBD1. Unmatched junction bases numbered 5, after V lost 2 bases and J lost 2 bases. The CDR3 length is 17 residues. CDR1 is ENHRY, CDR2 SYGVKD, per germline. As DNA, the CDR3 is TGTGCCATCAGTGAGACGGACAGGGGGCGAGGCAATCAGCCCCAGCATTTT. The encoded protein is CAISETDRGRGNQPQHF.

The genes are TRBV5-4 and TRBJ2-7, with no clear D. V was clipped by 1 base and J by 5 bases, with 16 bases between them. The germline CDR1 and CDR2 sequences are SGHNT and YYREEE (reference sequence). This CDR3 region has 15 residues. The CDR3 nucleotides are TGTGCCAGCAGCTTGAAGGCAGATGTCAGGAACGAGCAGTACTTC. It encodes CASSLKADVRNEQYF.

V is TRBV19 and J is TRBJ2-1; 11 nucleotides agree with TRBD2. Germline values: CDR1 LNHDA, CDR2 SQIVND (reference sequence). After removal of 3 bases from V and 7 bases from J, the junction contained 8 bases not matched to a gene. The CDR3 is 16 amino acids. CDR3 DNA sequence: TGTGCCAGTAGTATGTTGAGTAGCGGGAGGGATAATGAGCAGTTCTTC. This translates into CASSMLSSGRDNEQFF.

The chain has TRBV18 and TRBJ2-3, with 8 bases lining up with TRBD1. CDR3 length: 15 amino acids. Germline V gene lookup returns CDR1 KGHSH and CDR2 LQKENI. V dropped 3 bases and J dropped 4; count of bases not matched to a gene: 6. For the CDR3, the DNA is TGTGCCAGCTCACCCCAGGGGGCGTCTGCAGATACGCAGTATTTT. This codes for CASSPQGASADTQYF.

Here the CDR3 reads CASRASGGGETQYF. The CDR3 coding sequence is TGTGCCAGCAGGGCCTCAGGGGGTGGAGAGACCCAGTACTTC. J is TRBJ2-5 and V is TRBV7-9; 7 bases line up with TRBD1. V lost 6 bases to trimming and J lost 4 bases; unmatched junction nucleotides: 8. CDR1 is SEHNR and CDR2 is FQNEAQ in the germline V gene (reference sequence). This CDR3 is built from 14 residues.

This rearrangement joins TRBV11-2 to TRBJ1-2; no reliable D call. The CDR3 runs 15 residues. Trimming pared 1 base from V and 2 bases from J, leaving 11 bases between. From germline, CDR1 is SGHAT and CDR2 FQNNGV. The CDR3 here is CASSLVAAWNYGYTF. For the CDR3, the DNA is TGTGCCAGCAGCTTAGTCGCGGCTTGGAACTATGGCTACACCTTC.

DNA of the CDR3: TGTGCCAGCAGTCCCGGGAAAACTAATGAAAAACTGTTTTTT. It codes for CASSPGKTNEKLFF. This chain links TRBV27 with TRBJ1-4; D gene ambiguous. Trimming left V 5 bases short and J 1 base short, with 8 bases between. Germline V gives CDR1 MNHEY, CDR2 SMNVEV (reference sequence). The CDR3 spans 14 residues.

This rearrangement joins TRBV18 to TRBJ1-6; 7 nucleotides agree with TRBD1. The CDR3 runs 16 residues. Germline V gene data show CDR1 as KGHSH and CDR2 as LQKENI. V shed 3 bases, J shed 7 bases, and the junction held 9 bases outside the gene matches. The CDR3 loop reads CASSPSTGKMNSPLHF. The CDR3 region has the DNA TGTGCCAGCTCACCCTCGACAGGGAAGATGAATTCACCCCTCCACTTT.

V is TRBV6-5 and J is TRBJ1-4, with 8 bases that match TRBD1. This CDR3 contains 13 residues. Germline CDR1 is MNHEY and CDR2 is SVGAGI. V gave up 4 bases and J gave up 14 bases; unmatched junction bases: 9. The chain's CDR3 is CASSSFGQGGLFF. DNA of the CDR3: TGTGCCAGCAGTTCCTTCGGACAGGGAGGCCTGTTTTTT.

The V gene is TRBV7-3, the J gene TRBJ2-1; perhaps TRBD1 as D (7 bases). Germline loops: CDR1 SGHTA, CDR2 FQGTGA. The V gene lost 5 bases and the J gene lost 1 base, with 12 bases spanning the gap. The CDR3 runs to 15 residues. The CDR3 region is CASSTQGGSYNEQFF. The CDR3 DNA follows: TGTGCCAGCAGCACGCAGGGGGGTTCCTACAATGAGCAGTTCTTC. The whole variable domain, remainder taken from reference TRBV7-3 and TRBJ2-1, is GAGVSQTPSNKVTEKGKYVELRCDPISGHTALYWYRQSLGQGPEFLIYFQGTGAADDSGLPNDRFFAVRPEGSVSTLKIQRTERGDSAVYLCASSTQGGSYNEQFFGPGTRLTVL.

The chain couples TRBV30 to TRBJ2-2, with D hard to call. Trimming cost V 4 bases and J 6 bases, with 12 bases left between them. This CDR3 spans 13 amino acids. Germline assignment: CDR1 GTSNPN and CDR2 SVGIG (reference sequence). CDR3 in amino acids: CAWMPLPPGELFF. In nucleotides, the CDR3 is TGTGCCTGGATGCCACTCCCGCCCGGGGAGCTGTTTTTT.

This chain uses TRBV2 with TRBJ2-3, with TRBD2 matching 11 bases. V shed 8 bases, J shed 0 bases, and the junction held 7 bases outside the gene matches. CDR3 length: 16 residues. Germline lookup yields CDR1 SNHLY and CDR2 FYNNEI. The CDR3 protein is CASETSGTSSTDTQYF. CDR3 sequence (DNA): TGTGCCAGCGAGACTAGCGGGACCTCTAGCACAGATACGCAGTATTTT.

V is TRBV4-1 and J is TRBJ2-2; the match to TRBD2 covers 15 bases. The germline CDR1 and CDR2 sequences are MGHRA and YSYEKL. V was clipped by 2 bases and J by 5 bases; unmatched bases: 6. This CDR3 is 18 amino acids long. The CDR3 bases are TGCGCCAGCAGCCAACTGGGACTAGCGGGAGGAAGGACCGGGGAGCTGTTTTTT. It encodes CASSQLGLAGGRTGELFF.

This clone was seen only a few times. The chain uses TRBV6-1 and TRBJ2-3; D is unclear. The CDR3 has 16 residues. Trimming pared 2 bases from V and 0 bases from J, leaving 12 bases between. Per the germline V gene, CDR1 is MNHNS and CDR2 is SASEGT. CDR3 protein: CASSESAAISTDTQYF. The CDR3 nucleotides read TGTGCCAGCAGTGAATCGGCGGCCATTAGCACAGATACGCAGTATTTT.

The genes are TRBV6-5 and TRBJ1-2; 7 positions agree with TRBD1. After removal of 6 bases from V and 2 bases from J, the junction contained 6 bases not matched to a gene. Germline-derived CDR1 and CDR2 are MNHEY and SVGAGI. The CDR3 contains 14 residues. The CDR3 region is CASRATGSNYGYTF. The CDR3 DNA follows: TGTGCCAGCAGGGCGACAGGGTCCAACTATGGCTACACCTTC.

The gene calls are TRBV7-3 and TRBJ2-3; TRBD2 matches 9 bases. With V trimmed by 5 bases and J by 5 bases, 5 bases remained unmatched. CDR3 length: 14 amino acids. CDR1 and CDR2 (germline): SGHTA, FQGTGA. The CDR3: CASSPGLAQDTQYF. The CDR3 DNA is TGTGCCAGCAGCCCGGGACTAGCTCAAGATACGCAGTATTTT. Drawing the rest from reference TRBV7-3 and TRBJ2-3, the complete variable domain is GAGVSQTPSNKVTEKGKYVELRCDPISGHTALYWYRQSLGQGPEFLIYFQGTGAADDSGLPNDRFFAVRPEGSVSTLKIQRTERGDSAVYLCASSPGLAQDTQYFGPGTRLTVL.

CDR3 sequence (DNA): TGTGCCAGCAGTCTCCCAGCGGGAGGAGGGTACGAGCAGTACTTC. Protein: CASSLPAGGGYEQYF. The rearrangement joins TRBV28 to TRBJ2-7; 9 nucleotides match TRBD2. The CDR3 has 15 residues. Looked up from germline, CDR1 is MDHEN and CDR2 is SYDVKM. V gave up 5 bases and J gave up 4 bases; unmatched junction bases: 9.